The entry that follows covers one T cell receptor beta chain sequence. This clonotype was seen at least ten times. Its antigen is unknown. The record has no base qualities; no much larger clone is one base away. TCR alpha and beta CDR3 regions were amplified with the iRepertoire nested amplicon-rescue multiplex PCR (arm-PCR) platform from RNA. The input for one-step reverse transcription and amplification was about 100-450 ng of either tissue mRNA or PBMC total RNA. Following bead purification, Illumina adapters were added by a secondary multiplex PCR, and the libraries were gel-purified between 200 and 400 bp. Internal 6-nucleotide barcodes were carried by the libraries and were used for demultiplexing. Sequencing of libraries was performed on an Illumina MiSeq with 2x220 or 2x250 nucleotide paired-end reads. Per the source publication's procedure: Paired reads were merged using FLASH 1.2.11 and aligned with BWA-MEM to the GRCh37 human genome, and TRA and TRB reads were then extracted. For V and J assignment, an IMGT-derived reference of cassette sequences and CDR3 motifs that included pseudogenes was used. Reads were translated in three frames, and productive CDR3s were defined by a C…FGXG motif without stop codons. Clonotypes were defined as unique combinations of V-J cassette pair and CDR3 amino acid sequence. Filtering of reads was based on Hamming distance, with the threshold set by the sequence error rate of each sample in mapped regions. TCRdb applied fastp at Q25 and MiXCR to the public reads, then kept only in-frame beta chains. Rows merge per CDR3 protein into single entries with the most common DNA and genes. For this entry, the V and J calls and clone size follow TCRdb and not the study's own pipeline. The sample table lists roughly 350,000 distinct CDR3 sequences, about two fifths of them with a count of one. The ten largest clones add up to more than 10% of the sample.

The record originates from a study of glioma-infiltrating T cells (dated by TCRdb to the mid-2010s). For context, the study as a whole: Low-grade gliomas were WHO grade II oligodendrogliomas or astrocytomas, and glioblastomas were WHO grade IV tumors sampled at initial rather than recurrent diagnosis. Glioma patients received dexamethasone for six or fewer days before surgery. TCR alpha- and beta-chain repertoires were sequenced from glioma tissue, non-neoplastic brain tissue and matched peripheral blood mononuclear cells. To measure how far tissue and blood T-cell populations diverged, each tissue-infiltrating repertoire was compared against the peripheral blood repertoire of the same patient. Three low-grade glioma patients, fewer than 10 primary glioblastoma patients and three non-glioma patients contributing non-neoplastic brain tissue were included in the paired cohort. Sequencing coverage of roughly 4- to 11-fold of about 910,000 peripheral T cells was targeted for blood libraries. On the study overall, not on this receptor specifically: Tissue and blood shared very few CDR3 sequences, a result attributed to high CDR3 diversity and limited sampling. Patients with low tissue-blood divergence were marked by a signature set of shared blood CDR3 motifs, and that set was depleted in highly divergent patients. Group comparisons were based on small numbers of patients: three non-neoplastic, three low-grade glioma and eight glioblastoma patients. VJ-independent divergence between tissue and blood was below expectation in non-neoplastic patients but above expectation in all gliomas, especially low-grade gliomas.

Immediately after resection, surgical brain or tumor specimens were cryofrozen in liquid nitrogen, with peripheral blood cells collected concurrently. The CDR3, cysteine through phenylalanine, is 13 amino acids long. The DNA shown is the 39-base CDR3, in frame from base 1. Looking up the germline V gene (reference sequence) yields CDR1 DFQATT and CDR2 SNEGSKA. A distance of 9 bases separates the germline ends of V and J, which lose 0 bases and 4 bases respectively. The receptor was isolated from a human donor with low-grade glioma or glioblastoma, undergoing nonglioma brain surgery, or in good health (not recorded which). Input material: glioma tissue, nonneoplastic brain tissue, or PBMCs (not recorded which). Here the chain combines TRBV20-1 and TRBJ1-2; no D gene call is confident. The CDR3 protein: CSARDSGRYGYTF. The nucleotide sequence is TGCAGTGCTAGAGATTCGGGCCGCTATGGCTACACCTTC.